The 21 T cell receptor beta chains below all came from one sample that was sequenced in a study of cytomegalovirus exposure and HLA in healthy donors. The PCR had 60 Vbeta and 13 Jbeta primers. The data were produced by immunoSEQ multiplex PCR, yet TCRdb's version contains in-frame clones alone and is incomplete. The table lists 150,000 to 200,000 clones, more than 70% of them singletons. Material for sequencing was PBMCs. All receptors derive from a middle-aged woman in good health and CMV-seronegative.

The chain couples TRBV30 to TRBJ1-2; 10 positions match TRBD1. The V segment lost 3 bases and the J segment 2 bases; nucleotides outside the gene matches: 9. Germline CDR1 reads GTSNPN; CDR2 reads SVGIG (reference sequence). The CDR3 length is 16 residues. In nucleotides, the CDR3 is TGTGCCTGGAGCCGTTTATGGGGACAGGGGAACTATGGCTACACCTTC. Translated: CAWSRLWGQGNYGYTF.

This chain links TRBV29-1 with TRBJ1-1, with a tentative D call TRBD1 (6 bases). CDR3 size: 12 residues. Trimming shortened V by 6 bases and J by 1 base, and 9 bases separated the two germline ends. CDR1 is SQVTM, CDR2 ANQGSEA, per germline. Here the CDR3 DNA reads TGCAGCGTGCAGGGACAGAACACTGAAGCTTTCTTT. Translated, it gives CSVQGQNTEAFF.

With regard to this clone: At the DNA level, this CDR3 is encoded by other sequences in the same sample as well. The chain links TRBV29-1 to TRBJ2-1; D remains unclear. V lost 2 bases and J 5 bases, leaving 7 bases between the germline ends. This CDR3 spans 12 amino acids. Germline V gene sequence: CDR1 SQVTM, CDR2 ANQGSEA. The CDR3 nucleotides are TGCAGCGTTGAACGCGGCAACAATGAGCAGTTCTTC. It specifies CSVERGNNEQFF.

This clone was counted a single time. The chain couples TRBV7-3 to TRBJ2-7; D is possibly TRBD2 (5 bases). V gave up 5 bases and J gave up 4 bases, with 24 bases separating them. The CDR3 covers 17 residues. Germline loops: CDR1 SGHTA, CDR2 FQGTGA. The CDR3 loop is CASSTLPGFRRTYEQYF. The CDR3 DNA is TGTGCCAGCAGCACCCTTCCGGGGTTTCGGAGGACTTACGAGCAGTACTTC.

This sequence joins TRBV7-2 and TRBJ2-1; TRBD2 matches at 8 bases. Trimming cost V 1 base and J 5 bases; bases outside gene matches: 4. The CDR3 totals 15 residues. Germline CDR1 SGHTA, CDR2 FQGNSA. Here the CDR3 DNA reads TGTGCCAGCAGCTTAGTCCTAGCGGGCCACAATGAGCAGTTCTTC. Translation gives CASSLVLAGHNEQFF.

This clone appeared a few times. The chain employs TRBV5-6 and TRBJ1-2, with 10 bases identical to TRBD1. CDR3 length: 17 residues. V trimming: 5 bases; J trimming: 0 bases; junction bases outside the gene matches: 10. CDR1 SGHDT and CDR2 YYEEEE come from the germline V gene. DNA for the CDR3: TGTGCCAGCAGATTCGGGACAGGGGAACGATCTAACTATGGCTACACCTTC. This gives the protein CASRFGTGERSNYGYTF.

The chain couples TRBV4-1 to TRBJ2-5; D remains ambiguous. The CDR3 has 12 amino acids. Germline assignment: CDR1 MGHRA and CDR2 YSYEKL. The V end was cut by 2 bases, the J end by 2 bases, with 3 bases between. CDR3 sequence (DNA): TGCGCCAGCAGCCAAACTCAAGAGACCCAGTACTTC. Translated, it gives CASSQTQETQYF.

In this sample, this clone turned up a few times. The chain combines TRBV5-1 with TRBJ2-2; D may be TRBD1 (6 bases). The CDR3 extends over 15 amino acids. Germline CDR1 and CDR2: SGHRS and YFSETQ. Trimming pared 2 bases from V and 1 base from J, leaving 9 bases between. Here the CDR3 reads CASSFQQGNTGELFF. CDR3 nucleotides: TGCGCCAGCAGCTTTCAACAGGGGAACACCGGGGAGCTGTTTTTT.

The V gene is TRBV6-5, the J gene TRBJ1-2; D remains ambiguous. V shed 5 bases and J shed 6 bases, with 7 bases lying between them. The CDR3 consists of 11 residues. In germline, CDR1 is MNHEY, CDR2 SVGAGI. CDR3 loop: CASSPRDGYTF. CDR3 in DNA: TGTGCCAGCAGTCCGAGAGATGGCTACACCTTC.

The CDR3 loop is CASSVEAGLDTIYF. The CDR3 DNA sequence: TGTGCCAGCAGCGTAGAGGCAGGGTTGGACACCATATATTTT. The chain combines TRBV9 with TRBJ1-3; D is possibly TRBD1 (5 bases). Trimming left V 0 bases short and J 8 bases short, with 12 bases between. The CDR3 extends over 14 amino acids. Germline CDR1 and CDR2: SGDLS and YYNGEE.

About this clone: One junction end disagrees with the germline gene, perhaps due to a read error. The V and J genes are TRBV7-9 and TRBJ1-5, with unresolved D. The length of the CDR3 is 13 residues. Germline lookup yields CDR1 SEHNR and CDR2 FQNEAQ (reference sequence). The CDR3 region has the DNA TGTTCCAGCAGCTTAGAATACAATCAGCCCCAGCATTTT. This sequence encodes CSSSLEYNQPQHF.

The V gene is TRBV10-3, the J gene TRBJ2-2; 10 nucleotides match TRBD2. The germline gives CDR1 ENHRY, CDR2 SYGVKD. The CDR3 is 15 residues long. V lost 2 bases to trimming and J lost 6 bases; unmatched junction nucleotides: 3. CDR3: CAISEPSGSAGELFF. The CDR3 DNA reads as TGTGCCATCAGTGAGCCTAGCGGGAGCGCCGGGGAGCTGTTTTTT.

The chain uses TRBV2 and TRBJ1-2; 7 nucleotides match TRBD1. CDR1 and CDR2 (germline): SNHLY, FYNNEI. This CDR3 comprises 13 residues. Germline trimming cut 9 bases from V and 2 bases from J; bases unmatched to any gene: 6. For the CDR3, the DNA is TGTGCCAGTAGGACAGGAGTCAACTATGGCTACACCTTC. Protein sequence: CASRTGVNYGYTF.

The rearrangement links TRBV29-1 to TRBJ1-2; 8 positions agree with TRBD1. This CDR3 spans 16 amino acids. The ends lost 5 bases at V and 5 bases at J; junction bases unmatched: 16. Per the germline V gene, CDR1 is SQVTM and CDR2 is ANQGSEA. The CDR3 protein is CSVRLQGAVYGYGYTF. In DNA form, the CDR3 reads TGCAGCGTTCGGTTGCAGGGGGCTGTCTATGGATATGGCTACACCTTC. The full variable domain, completed using reference TRBV29-1 and TRBJ1-2, is SAVISQKPSRDICQRGTSLTIQCQVDSQVTMMFWYRQQPGQSLTLIATANQGSEATYESGFVIDKFPISRPNLTFSTLTVSNMSPEDSSIYLCSVRLQGAVYGYGYTFGSGTRLTVV.

This clone was detected only once. The V call is TRBV4-1, the J call TRBJ2-7; 13 positions match TRBD2. V was clipped by 4 bases and J by 3 bases; unmatched bases: 9. CDR1 MGHRA and CDR2 YSYEKL come from the germline V gene. The CDR3 has 17 amino acids. CDR3 residues: CASSPRTSGSSFYEQYV. Here the CDR3 DNA reads TGCGCCAGCAGCCCCCGGACTAGCGGGAGTTCATTCTACGAGCAGTACGTC.

V is TRBV11-2 and J is TRBJ1-1, with D tentatively TRBD1 (5 bases). The germline CDR1 and CDR2 sequences are SGHAT and FQNNGV. The CDR3 totals 13 residues. V dropped 10 bases and J dropped 5 bases, with 17 bases sitting between them. CDR3 sequence: CATPPRGSTEAFF. As DNA, the CDR3 is TGTGCCACCCCCCCCCGGGGGTCAACTGAAGCTTTCTTT. Looking up the rest from reference TRBV11-2 and TRBJ1-1 gives the full variable domain: EAGVAQSPRYKIIEKRQSVAFWCNPISGHATLYWYQQILGQGPKLLIQFQNNGVVDDSQLPKDRFSAERLKGVDSTLKIQPAKLEDSAVYLCATPPRGSTEAFFGQGTRLTVV.

V and J are TRBV28 and TRBJ1-4; 9 bases agree with TRBD1. The CDR3 runs 14 residues. V shed 6 bases, J shed 4 bases, and the junction held 3 bases outside the gene matches. CDR1 and CDR2 (germline): MDHEN, SYDVKM. The chain's CDR3 is CASSPDRGNEKLFF. CDR3 DNA sequence: TGTGCCAGCAGCCCGGACAGGGGTAATGAAAAACTGTTTTTT.

The CDR3 reads CASSARLADTQYF. CDR3 nucleotide sequence: TGTGCCAGCAGCGCCCGACTAGCGGATACGCAGTATTTT. The V and J genes are TRBV9 and TRBJ2-3; 8 bases line up with TRBD2. This CDR3 has 13 amino acids. J gave up 6 bases and V 3 bases, and 3 bases lay outside the gene matches. From germline, CDR1 is SGDLS and CDR2 YYNGEE.

This chain uses TRBV11-3 with TRBJ1-3, with D unclear. The V gene's germline CDR1 is SGHNT and CDR2 YENEEA. The CDR3 is 13 amino acids. V lost 4 bases and J 2 bases, leaving 6 bases between the germline ends. The CDR3 DNA reads TGTGCCAGCAGCTCGCGGACTGGAAACACCATATATTTT. Its translation is CASSSRTGNTIYF.

The chain couples TRBV5-1 to TRBJ1-2, with D possibly being TRBD1 (5 bases). Germline V lookup: CDR1 SGHRS, CDR2 YFSETQ. Trimming removed 0 bases from V and 4 bases from J, with 10 bases in between. This CDR3 region has 14 residues. CDR3 residues: CASSLEKGVYGYTF. CDR3 in DNA: TGCGCCAGCAGCTTGGAAAAAGGGGTCTATGGCTACACCTTC.

The chain carries TRBV20-1 and TRBJ1-1; D is undetermined. Germline V gene data show CDR1 as DFQATT and CDR2 as SNEGSKA (reference sequence). The CDR3 has 11 residues. Trimming left V 6 bases short and J 7 bases short, with 12 bases between. Written as DNA, the CDR3 is TGCAGTGCCTCGGACGGGGATGAAGCTTTCTTT. It encodes CSASDGDEAFF.